Below, 19 T cell receptor beta chains from the same sample are listed, as sequenced in a study of blood T cells in healthy people across ages (dated by TCRdb to 2014 to 2015). The method was 5' RACE. The reads were generated on an Illumina HiSeq 2500. The second PCR ran for about 7 to 11 cycles and used a J-beta primer mix along with a sample-barcoded 5' primer. TCRdb trimmed the raw reads at Q25, called clones with MiXCR and kept productive beta chains. Each CDR3 protein appears once, grouped with its most common genes and DNA. Within this sample are over 1,500,000 distinct CDR3 sequences, with around half of them counted one time only. Around 2.1% of the sample belongs to the ten largest clones. The specimen was blood. These receptors came from a woman aged 40 to 49 in good health.

V usage is TRBV6-6 and J usage is TRBJ2-7, with TRBD1 matching 11 bases. V was pared by 5 bases and J by 4 bases, with 4 bases of the junction left unmatched. The V gene's germline CDR1 is MNHNY and CDR2 SVGAGI (reference sequence). The CDR3 consists of 14 residues. This CDR3 is CASSRTGGGYEQYF. The CDR3 DNA reads TGTGCCAGCAGTAGGACAGGGGGCGGGTACGAGCAGTACTTC.

This chain links TRBV5-1 with TRBJ2-4; TRBD2 matches at 10 bases. The DNA end lines up better with TRBJ2-7; the J call may be wrong. The length of the CDR3 is 15 residues. The germline V gene has CDR1 SGHRS and CDR2 YFSETQ. The CDR3 bases are TGCGCCAGCAGCTTGGCTCAGCGGGGGGGCTACGAGCAGTACTTC. This encodes CASSLAQRGGYEQYF.

The J gene is TRBJ2-1, the V gene TRBV7-9, with 8 bases fitting TRBD1. The CDR3 sequence is 15 residues long. Germline V CDR1 and CDR2: SEHNR, FQNEAQ (reference sequence). V shed 5 bases, J shed 4 bases, and the junction held 7 bases outside the gene matches. In DNA form, the CDR3 reads TGTGCCAGCAGCGTTCGGACAGGGACATACAATGAGCAGTTCTTC. As protein: CASSVRTGTYNEQFF.

V is TRBV19 and J is TRBJ2-5; no reliable D call. With 9 bases removed from V and 4 bases from J, the gap between germline ends came to 18 bases. The germline gives CDR1 LNHDA, CDR2 SQIVND (reference sequence). This CDR3 is 14 amino acids long. The CDR3, as DNA: TGTGCCAGCCGAGGTGGAAGAGCGAGAGAGACCCAGTACTTC. This encodes CASRGGRARETQYF. The full variable domain, completed using reference TRBV19 and TRBJ2-5, is DGGITQSPKYLFRKEGQNVTLSCEQNLNHDAMYWYRQDPGQGLRLIYYSQIVNDFQKGDIAEGYSVSREKKESFPLTVTSAQKNPTAFYLCASRGGRARETQYFGPGTRLLVL.

V usage is TRBV12-3 or TRBV12-4 and J usage is TRBJ2-7; 9 nucleotides align to TRBD1. Trimming removed 4 bases from V and 2 bases from J; junction bases left unmatched: 12. The length of the CDR3 is 17 residues. CDR3 in amino acids: CASSSLFRDRAPYEQYF. CDR3 sequence (DNA): TGTGCCAGCAGTTCCCTCTTCCGGGACAGGGCCCCCTACGAGCAGTACTTC.

The chain is built from TRBV7-6 and TRBJ2-1, with 7 nucleotides matching TRBD2. The germline V gene encodes CDR1 SGHVS and CDR2 FNYEAQ. CDR3 length equals 13 residues. The trim removed 6 bases at V and 8 bases at J, leaving 7 bases unmatched. CDR3 coding DNA: TGTGCCAGCAGGGACGGGACTACCGATGAGCAGTTCTTC. Translation gives CASRDGTTDEQFF.

This chain uses TRBV28 with TRBJ2-7; perhaps D is TRBD1 or TRBD2 (6 bases each). The germline V and J ends were trimmed by 3 bases and 5 bases, with 20 bases remaining between them. The CDR3 has 16 residues. Germline CDR1 MDHEN, CDR2 SYDVKM. CDR3 DNA: TGTGCCAGCAGTTTCCCCGCTGGGGGGCGTCGTGACGAGCAGTACTTC. Translation gives CASSFPAGGRRDEQYF.

The J gene is TRBJ1-1, the V gene TRBV28; D ambiguous. Per the germline V gene, CDR1 is MDHEN and CDR2 is SYDVKM. V was shortened by 8 bases and J by 6 bases, with 10 bases between the two germline ends. The CDR3 is 11 amino acids. The CDR3 spells CASRLRAEAFF. The CDR3 coding sequence is TGTGCCAGCCGTCTCCGGGCTGAAGCTTTCTTT.

The chain carries TRBV11-2 and TRBJ2-1; D possibly corresponds to TRBD1 (5 bases). This CDR3 has 14 residues. V lost 0 bases and J 7 bases, leaving 10 bases between the germline ends. Germline CDR1 and CDR2: SGHAT and FQNNGV. The CDR3 region has the DNA TGTGCCAGCAGCTTAGAGGTCCAGGGTAATGAGCAGTTCTTC. Translation gives CASSLEVQGNEQFF. Full variable domain (outside the CDR3, taken from reference TRBV11-2 and TRBJ2-1): EAGVAQSPRYKIIEKRQSVAFWCNPISGHATLYWYQQILGQGPKLLIQFQNNGVVDDSQLPKDRFSAERLKGVDSTLKIQPAKLEDSAVYLCASSLEVQGNEQFFGPGTRLTVL.

This clonotype is a singleton in its sample. The chain uses TRBV29-1 and TRBJ2-4; 7 nucleotides agree with TRBD1. The DNA end is more similar to TRBJ2-7, so the J call may be wrong. From germline, CDR1 is SQVTM and CDR2 ANQGSEA. This CDR3 has 17 amino acids. CDR3 in DNA: TGCAGCGTTGTTGGTGACCCGACAGGGATTTATAGTTACGAGCAGTACTTC. It codes for CSVVGDPTGIYSYEQYF.

The chain has TRBV18 and TRBJ2-6; 7 positions match TRBD1. Trimming took 8 bases from V and 0 from J; bases not matched to a gene: 10. The germline V gene has CDR1 KGHSH and CDR2 LQKENI. This CDR3 has 17 residues. The DNA for the CDR3 is TGTGCCAGCCCTCAGACAGGGATCCACTCTGGGGCCAACGTCCTGACTTTC. Its protein product is CASPQTGIHSGANVLTF.

This clonotype has a handful of counts. The chain links TRBV29-1 to TRBJ1-2; D remains ambiguous. The V end was cut by 4 bases, the J end by 4 bases, with 7 bases between. Germline CDR1 SQVTM, CDR2 ANQGSEA. The CDR3 loop spans 11 amino acids. The CDR3: CSVVNRYGYTF. CDR3 coding DNA: TGCAGCGTTGTCAATCGCTATGGCTACACCTTC.

CDR3 residues: CASSREGGSGASYNEQFF. CDR3 coding DNA: TGTGCCAGCAGCCGCGAGGGGGGTAGCGGGGCGTCCTACAATGAGCAGTTCTTC. This chain uses TRBV7-2 with TRBJ2-1; 8 nucleotides line up with TRBD2. The CDR3 has 18 residues. The junction had 13 bases not matched to a gene; V was cut back by 5 bases and J by 1 base. CDR1 and CDR2 from the germline V gene are SGHTA and FQGNSA.

The V gene is TRBV4-3, the J gene TRBJ2-7; the D gene is possibly TRBD1 (5 bases). The CDR3 covers 15 residues. Per the germline V gene, CDR1 is LGHNA and CDR2 is YSLEER. V shed 0 bases and J shed 3 bases, with 12 bases lying between them. CDR3 sequence reads: CASSQDGSRVYEQYF. The CDR3 DNA reads TGCGCCAGCAGCCAAGACGGAAGCAGGGTCTACGAGCAGTACTTC.

The chain carries TRBV6-6 and TRBJ2-1, with a weak D call TRBD2 (6 bases). The CDR3 covers 12 residues. Trimming took off 8 bases at V and 6 bases at J, with 11 bases between the two ends. Germline CDR1 reads MNHNY; CDR2 reads SVGAGI (reference sequence). The CDR3 loop reads CASGEVFNEQFF. CDR3 nucleotide sequence: TGTGCCAGCGGGGAGGTGTTCAATGAGCAGTTCTTC.

This clonotype appeared a few times. The chain uses TRBV6-1 and TRBJ2-5, with D perhaps being TRBD1 or TRBD2 (5 bases each). The DNA matches TRBJ2-7 better at its end, which makes the J call doubtful. The CDR3 has 15 residues. Germline CDR1 MNHNS, CDR2 SASEGT. In nucleotides, the CDR3 is TGTGCCAGCAGTGAACGGGGCAAAATAAAATACGAGCAGTACTTC. It codes for CASSERGKIKYEQYF.

In its sample, this clonotype was seen a few times. The chain uses TRBV20-1 and TRBJ2-7, with D perhaps TRBD1 (5 bases). Looked up from germline, CDR1 is DFQATT and CDR2 is SNEGSKA (reference sequence). The CDR3 is made up of 13 amino acids. The V end was cut by 1 base, the J end by 1 base, with 8 bases between. The CDR3 sequence: CSARVDSSYEQYF. The CDR3 DNA follows: TGCAGTGCTAGAGTAGACAGTTCCTACGAGCAGTACTTC.

CDR3 bases: TGTGCCAGCAGTTTTTTGAACTATGGCTACACCTTC. Protein sequence: CASSFLNYGYTF. The V gene is TRBV28, the J gene TRBJ1-2, with D unresolved. The V end lost 3 bases, the J end lost 2 bases, and 4 bases lay between the germline ends. Per germline, CDR1 MDHEN and CDR2 SYDVKM. CDR3 length equals 12 residues.

Remarks on this clonotype: An end of the junction does not agree with germline; a read error may underlie this. This rearrangement joins TRBV27 to TRBJ1-2; D is possibly TRBD1 (5 bases). The CDR3 totals 13 residues. Germline V gene data show CDR1 as MNHEY and CDR2 as SMNVEV (reference sequence). In DNA, the CDR3 is TGTGCCAGCAGTTTCCAGGGAATGGGTGGCTGCACCTTC. This gives the protein CASSFQGMGGCTF.